The rows below give T cell receptor beta chains drawn from one sample of a study of shared clonotypes between healthy human individuals. The repertoire was sequenced with immunoSEQ multiplex PCR; TCRdb's copy has only in-frame clones and lacks some. The sample has about 2.4 million clones, 93% seen once. The sample was naive CD4+ T cells from PBMCs. Receptors originate from a man between 18 and 29 years old in good health. Some clones in this sample may be carry-over from other donors' samples. Each CDR3 is given with its conserved first and last residue. The D gene is left open where the match is weak. Only some rows state a clone size, as once, few, many or a class for expanded clones.

D gene: .
J gene: TRBJ2-3
clone size: .
V gene: TRBV7-3
CDR3 DNA: TGTGCCAGCAGCTTAACCCGGAACCTATACACAGATACGCAGTATTTT
CDR3 protein: CASSLTRNLYTDTQYF

D gene: TRBD2
J gene: TRBJ2-7
clone size: .
V gene: TRBV5-6
CDR3 DNA: TGTGCCAGCAGCAGAGGGTTCGGCAATAGCGGGAGTTACGAGCAGTACTTC
CDR3 protein: CASSRGFGNSGSYEQYF

D gene: TRBD1
J gene: TRBJ2-1
clone size: .
V gene: TRBV5-4
CDR3 DNA: TGTGCCAGCAGCCAAGGACAGGGCGATGAGCAGTTCTTC
CDR3 protein: CASSQGQGDEQFF

D gene: .
J gene: TRBJ1-2
clone size: few
V gene: TRBV25-1
CDR3 DNA: TGTGCCAGCAGTATCAGCAGTGGCTACACCTTC
CDR3 protein: CASSISSGYTF

D gene: .
J gene: TRBJ2-3
clone size: .
V gene: TRBV28
CDR3 DNA: TGTGCCAGCAGTTCCGGGGGCAGGGGAAGGTGGGCAGATACGCAGTATTTT
CDR3 protein: CASSSGGRGRWADTQYF

D gene: TRBD2
J gene: TRBJ2-1
clone size: .
V gene: TRBV5-1
CDR3 DNA: TGCGCCAGCAGCTTCGTCTTAGCGGGAGAGAACAATGAGCAGTTCTTC
CDR3 protein: CASSFVLAGENNEQFF

D gene: TRBD1
J gene: TRBJ2-5
clone size: .
V gene: TRBV5-1
CDR3 DNA: TGCGCCAGCAGACGGAGATATACAGGGGACCAAGAGACCCAGTACTTC
CDR3 protein: CASRRRYTGDQETQYF

D gene: TRBD1
J gene: TRBJ1-4
clone size: .
V gene: TRBV7-2
CDR3 DNA: TGTGCCAGCAGACTAGACAGGGTTTCTGAAAAACTGTTTTTT
CDR3 protein: CASRLDRVSEKLFF

D gene: .
J gene: TRBJ2-5
clone size: .
V gene: TRBV15
CDR3 DNA: TGTGCCACCAGCAGAGCCAAGTTTTTGGCAGCGAACCAAGAGACCCAGTACTTC
CDR3 protein: CATSRAKFLAANQETQYF

D gene: .
J gene: TRBJ2-6
clone size: once
V gene: TRBV5-1
CDR3 DNA: TGCGCCAGCAGCTCAGGGAAACCTGGGGCCAACGTCCTGACTTTC
CDR3 protein: CASSSGKPGANVLTF

D gene: .
J gene: TRBJ2-7
clone size: .
V gene: TRBV6-5
CDR3 DNA: TGTGCCAGCAGTCCGCGAGGGCTGGGGGCCTACGAGCAGTACTTC
CDR3 protein: CASSPRGLGAYEQYF

D gene: .
J gene: TRBJ2-3
clone size: .
V gene: TRBV28
CDR3 DNA: TGTGCCAGCAGTTCCTTGGTTGATACGCAGTATTTT
CDR3 protein: CASSSLVDTQYF

D gene: .
J gene: TRBJ1-1
clone size: .
V gene: TRBV19
CDR3 DNA: TGTGCCAGTAGTATTCCGGGGGCGGGCACTGAAGCTTTCTTT
CDR3 protein: CASSIPGAGTEAFF

D gene: TRBD1
J gene: TRBJ2-2
clone size: .
V gene: TRBV27
CDR3 DNA: TGTGCCAGCACCCAACCGGGACAGGGGTCCACCGGGGAGCTGTTTTTT
CDR3 protein: CASTQPGQGSTGELFF

D gene: TRBD2
J gene: TRBJ2-1
clone size: once
V gene: TRBV28
CDR3 DNA: TGTGCCAGCAGTCCCCTGGTGGCTAGCGGGAATTATGAGCAGTTCTTC
CDR3 protein: CASSPLVASGNYEQFF

D gene: .
J gene: TRBJ2-5
clone size: .
V gene: TRBV11-2
CDR3 DNA: TGTGCCAGCAGCCAGCGGACAGATCAAGAGACCCAGTACTTC
CDR3 protein: CASSQRTDQETQYF

D gene: TRBD2
J gene: TRBJ2-7
clone size: .
V gene: TRBV5-6
CDR3 DNA: TGTGCCAGCAGCCAATACCATAGCGGGACTATCTACGAGCAGTACTTC
CDR3 protein: CASSQYHSGTIYEQYF

D gene: .
J gene: TRBJ2-6
clone size: .
V gene: TRBV14
CDR3 DNA: TGTGCCAGCAGCCAGAGCCTCGGGGGGCCTGGGGCCAACGTCCTGACTTTC
CDR3 protein: CASSQSLGGPGANVLTF

D gene: .
J gene: TRBJ2-7
clone size: .
V gene: TRBV6-1
CDR3 DNA: TGTGCCGCTTCAAGCCCCAGGAGGGCCTCCTACGAGCAGTACTTC
CDR3 protein: CAASSPRRASYEQYF

D gene: TRBD1
J gene: TRBJ2-6
clone size: .
V gene: TRBV5-1
CDR3 DNA: TGCGCCAGCAGCCCGACAGGGAACTCTGGGGCCAACGTCCTGACTTTC
CDR3 protein: CASSPTGNSGANVLTF

D gene: .
J gene: TRBJ2-1
clone size: once
V gene: TRBV10-1
CDR3 DNA: TGCGCCAGCAGGCCCTTAAGGGACGGCATATACAATGAGCAGTTCTTC
CDR3 protein: CASRPLRDGIYNEQFF

D gene: TRBD1
J gene: TRBJ2-1
clone size: .
V gene: TRBV5-3
CDR3 DNA: TGTGCCAGAAGCTTACGTAGGGACAGGGAGTTCAATGAGCAGTTCTTC
CDR3 protein: CARSLRRDREFNEQFF

D gene: TRBD2
J gene: TRBJ2-1
clone size: .
V gene: TRBV11-1
CDR3 DNA: TGTGCCAGCAGCCCAGCCGGGACTAGCGGGGTACTCTCCTACAATGAGCAGTTCTTC
CDR3 protein: CASSPAGTSGVLSYNEQFF

D gene: TRBD2
J gene: TRBJ2-5
clone size: .
V gene: TRBV5-1
CDR3 DNA: TGCGCCAGCAGCCCCGGACTAGCGGGAGGGCCCCAAGAGACCCAGTACTTC
CDR3 protein: CASSPGLAGGPQETQYF

D gene: TRBD1
J gene: TRBJ1-5
clone size: .
V gene: TRBV18
CDR3 DNA: TGTGCCAGCTCACGTGATGGGGACAGGGGCAGGTATTTT
CDR3 protein: CASSRDGDRGRYF

D gene: TRBD2
J gene: TRBJ2-7
clone size: .
V gene: TRBV7-3
CDR3 DNA: TGTGCCAGCAGCTTAACTTTAGCGGGAGACCACGAGCAGTACTTC
CDR3 protein: CASSLTLAGDHEQYF

D gene: TRBD2
J gene: TRBJ2-7
clone size: .
V gene: TRBV27
CDR3 DNA: TGTGCCAGCAGGGGGACTATCCCCTACGAGCAGTACTTC
CDR3 protein: CASRGTIPYEQYF

D gene: .
J gene: TRBJ1-6
clone size: .
V gene: TRBV28
CDR3 DNA: TGTGCCAGCAGTTTAAGGGGTTCACCCCTCCACTTT
CDR3 protein: CASSLRGSPLHF

D gene: TRBD1
J gene: TRBJ1-2
clone size: .
V gene: TRBV19
CDR3 DNA: TGTGCCAGTAGTATGCGGTTCAGGGGGCCTTGGGGCTACACCTTC
CDR3 protein: CASSMRFRGPWGYTF

D gene: .
J gene: TRBJ2-2
clone size: few
V gene: TRBV5-4
CDR3 DNA: TGTGCCAGCAGCTTATTCACCGGGGAGCTGTTTTTT
CDR3 protein: CASSLFTGELFF

D gene: .
J gene: TRBJ2-5
clone size: .
V gene: TRBV19
CDR3 DNA: TGTGCCAGTAGTGGGGTGTACCAAGAGACCCAGTACTTC
CDR3 protein: CASSGVYQETQYF

D gene: .
J gene: TRBJ1-5
clone size: .
V gene: TRBV28
CDR3 DNA: TGTGCCAGCAGTTTCCGGGATCGCAATCAGCCCCAGCATTTT
CDR3 protein: CASSFRDRNQPQHF

D gene: .
J gene: TRBJ2-5
clone size: .
V gene: TRBV19
CDR3 DNA: TGTGCCAGTGGAATTGAGGAGACCCAGTACTTC
CDR3 protein: CASGIEETQYF

D gene: TRBD1
J gene: TRBJ1-1
clone size: .
V gene: TRBV11-2
CDR3 DNA: TGTGCCAGCAGCCCTCAAGGACAGGGCGGAACTGAAGCTTTCTTT
CDR3 protein: CASSPQGQGGTEAFF

D gene: TRBD1
J gene: TRBJ1-2
clone size: once
V gene: TRBV7-2
CDR3 DNA: TGTGCCAGCAGCTACCAGGACAGGGGAAAGGGCTACACCTTC
CDR3 protein: CASSYQDRGKGYTF

D gene: .
J gene: TRBJ2-7
clone size: .
V gene: TRBV9
CDR3 DNA: TGTGCCAGCAGCAGATGGGACTCCAGGAGCTCCTACGAGCAGTACTTC
CDR3 protein: CASSRWDSRSSYEQYF